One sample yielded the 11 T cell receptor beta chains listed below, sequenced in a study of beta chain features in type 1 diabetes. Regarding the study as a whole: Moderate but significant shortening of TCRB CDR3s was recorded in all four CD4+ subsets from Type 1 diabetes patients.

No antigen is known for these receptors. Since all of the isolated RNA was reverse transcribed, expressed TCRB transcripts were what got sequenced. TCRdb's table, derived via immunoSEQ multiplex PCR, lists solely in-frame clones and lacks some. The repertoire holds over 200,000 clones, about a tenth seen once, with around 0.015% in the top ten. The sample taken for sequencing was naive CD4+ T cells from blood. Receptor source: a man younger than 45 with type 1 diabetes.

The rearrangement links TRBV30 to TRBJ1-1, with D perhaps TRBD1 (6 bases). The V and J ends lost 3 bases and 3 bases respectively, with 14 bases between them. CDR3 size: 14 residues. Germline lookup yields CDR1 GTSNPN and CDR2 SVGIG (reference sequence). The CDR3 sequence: CAWSLLGADTEAFF. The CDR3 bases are TGTGCCTGGAGCCTTTTGGGGGCGGACACTGAAGCTTTCTTT.

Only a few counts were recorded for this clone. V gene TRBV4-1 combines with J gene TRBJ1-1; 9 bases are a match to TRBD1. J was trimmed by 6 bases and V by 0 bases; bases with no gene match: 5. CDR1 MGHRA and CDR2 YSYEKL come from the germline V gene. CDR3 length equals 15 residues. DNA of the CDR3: TGCGCCAGCAGCCAAGAGAACAGGGGGCCGGCTGAAGCTTTCTTT. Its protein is CASSQENRGPAEAFF.

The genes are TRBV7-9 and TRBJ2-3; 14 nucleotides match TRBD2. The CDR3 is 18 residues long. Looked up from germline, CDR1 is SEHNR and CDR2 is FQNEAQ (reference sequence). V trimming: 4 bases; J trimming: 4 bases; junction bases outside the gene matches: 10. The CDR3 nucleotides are TGTGCCAGCAGCTCCCCGACCGGGACTAGCGGGGGTCCAGATACGCAGTATTTT. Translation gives CASSSPTGTSGGPDTQYF.

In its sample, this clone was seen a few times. CDR3 in amino acids: CASGLVLGGGVADTQYF. CDR3 nucleotides: TGTGCTAGTGGTTTGGTACTGGGCGGGGGGGTCGCAGATACGCAGTATTTT. The rearrangement uses TRBV12-5 and TRBJ2-3; 9 nucleotides line up with TRBD2. The CDR3 spans 17 residues. CDR1 and CDR2 from the germline V gene are LGHNT and FRNRAP. V was pared by 0 bases and J by 4 bases, with 8 bases of the junction left unmatched.

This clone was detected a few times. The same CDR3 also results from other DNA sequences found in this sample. CDR3 in amino acids: CASSLAGSTGELFF. The CDR3 DNA follows: TGTGCCAGCAGCTTAGCGGGCAGCACCGGGGAGCTGTTTTTT. The rearrangement uses TRBV7-9 and TRBJ2-2, with D hard to call. The CDR3 has 14 amino acids. The ends were cut back, 0 bases at V and 4 bases at J, with 6 bases in the middle. Germline assignment: CDR1 SEHNR and CDR2 FQNEAQ (reference sequence).

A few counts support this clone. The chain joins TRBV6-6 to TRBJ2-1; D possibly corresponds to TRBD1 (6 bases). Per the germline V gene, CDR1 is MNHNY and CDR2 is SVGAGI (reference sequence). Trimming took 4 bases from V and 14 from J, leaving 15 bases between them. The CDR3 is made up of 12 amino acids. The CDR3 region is CASSSNHRDEFF. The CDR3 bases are TGTGCCAGCAGTTCCAATCACAGGGACGAGTTCTTC.

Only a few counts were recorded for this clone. CDR3: CASSVLAGGTQETQYF. The CDR3 DNA reads TGTGCCAGCAGCGTACTAGCGGGGGGTACCCAAGAGACCCAGTACTTC. The V and J genes are TRBV4-2 and TRBJ2-5; 12 bases are shared with TRBD2. CDR3 length: 16 residues. Germline V CDR1 and CDR2: LGHNA, YNFKEQ. The V segment lost 5 bases and the J segment 1 base; nucleotides outside the gene matches: 5.

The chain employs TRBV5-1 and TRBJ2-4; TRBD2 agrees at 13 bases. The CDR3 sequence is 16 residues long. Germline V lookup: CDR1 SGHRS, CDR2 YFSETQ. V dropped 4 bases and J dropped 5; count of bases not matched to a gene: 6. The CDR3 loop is CASSLTSGGSENIQYF. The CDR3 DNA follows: TGCGCCAGCAGCCTGACTAGCGGGGGGTCAGAAAACATTCAGTACTTC.

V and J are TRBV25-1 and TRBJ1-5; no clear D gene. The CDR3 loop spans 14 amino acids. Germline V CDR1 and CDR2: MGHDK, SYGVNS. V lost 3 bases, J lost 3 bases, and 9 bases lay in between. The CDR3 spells CASSDPGNNQPQHF. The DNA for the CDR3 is TGTGCCAGCAGTGACCCCGGTAACAATCAGCCCCAGCATTTT.

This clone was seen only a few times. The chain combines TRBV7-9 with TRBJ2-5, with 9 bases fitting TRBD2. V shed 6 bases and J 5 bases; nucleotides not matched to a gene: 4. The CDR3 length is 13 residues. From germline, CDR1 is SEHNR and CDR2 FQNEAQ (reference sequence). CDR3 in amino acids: CASRGLAVETQYF. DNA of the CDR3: TGTGCCAGCAGGGGACTAGCTGTTGAGACCCAGTACTTC. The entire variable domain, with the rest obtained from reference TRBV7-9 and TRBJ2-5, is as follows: DTGVSQNPRHKITKRGQNVTFRCDPISEHNRLYWYRQTLGQGPEFLTYFQNEAQLEKSRLLSDRFSAERPKGSFSTLEIQRTEQGDSAMYLCASRGLAVETQYFGPGTRLLVL.

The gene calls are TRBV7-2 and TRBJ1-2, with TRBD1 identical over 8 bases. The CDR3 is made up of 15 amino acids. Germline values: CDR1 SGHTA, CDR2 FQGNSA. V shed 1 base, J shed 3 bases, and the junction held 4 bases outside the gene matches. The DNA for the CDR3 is TGTGCCAGCAGCTTAGGAGGACAGGGATACTATGGCTACACCTTC. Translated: CASSLGGQGYYGYTF.